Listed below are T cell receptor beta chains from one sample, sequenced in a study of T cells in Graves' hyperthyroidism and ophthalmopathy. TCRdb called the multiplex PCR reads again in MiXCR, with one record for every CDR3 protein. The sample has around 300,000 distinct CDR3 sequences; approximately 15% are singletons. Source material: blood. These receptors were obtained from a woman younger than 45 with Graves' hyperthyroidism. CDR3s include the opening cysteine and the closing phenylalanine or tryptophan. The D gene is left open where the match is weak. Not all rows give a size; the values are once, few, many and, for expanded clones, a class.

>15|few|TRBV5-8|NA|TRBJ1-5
TGTGCCAGCAGTGGACAGCAACTACGCAATCAGCCCCAGCATTTT
CASSGQQLRNQPQHF
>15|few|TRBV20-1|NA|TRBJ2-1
TGCAGTGCTAACGAGGGGAGGCCCAATTACAATGAGCAGTTCTTC
CSANEGRPNYNEQFF
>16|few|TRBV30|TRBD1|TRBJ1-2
TGTGCCTGGAGTCAACATCCGGGACAGGGGCTAGGTGGCTACACCTTC
CAWSQHPGQGLGGYTF
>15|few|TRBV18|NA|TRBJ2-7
TGTGCCAGCTCACCCGCCCTTACCCCAACCTACGAGCAGTACTTC
CASSPALTPTYEQYF
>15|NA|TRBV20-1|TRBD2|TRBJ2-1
TGCAGTGCTAGAGAGGTAGCGGGAGGGCCGGTTGAGCAGTTCTTC
CSAREVAGGPVEQFF
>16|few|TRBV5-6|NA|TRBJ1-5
TGTGCCAGCAGCTTCAGAGGGTCTGGAAGCAATCAGCCCCAGCATTTT
CASSFRGSGSNQPQHF
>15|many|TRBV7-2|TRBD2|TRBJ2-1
TGTGCCAGCAGCTTAGCAGCGGGAGGGGTCGGTGAGCAGTTCTTC
CASSLAAGGVGEQFF
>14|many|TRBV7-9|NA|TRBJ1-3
TGTGCCAGCAGTTCCGGGTCCTCTGGAAACACCATATATTTT
CASSSGSSGNTIYF
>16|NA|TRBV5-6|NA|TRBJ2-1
TGTGCCAGCAGCTTGGATCAGGGGACGCGCTACAATGAGCAGTTCTTC
CASSLDQGTRYNEQFF
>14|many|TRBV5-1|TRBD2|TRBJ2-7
TGCGCCAGCAAATATAGCGGGGCCTCCTACGAGCAGTACTTC
CASKYSGASYEQYF
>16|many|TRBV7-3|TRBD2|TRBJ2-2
TGTGCCAGCAGCTTTGTCGCGGGAGGGCCTTTCGGGGAGCTGTTTTTT
CASSFVAGGPFGELFF
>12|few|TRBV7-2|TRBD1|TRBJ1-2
TGTGCCAGCAGCCCAAGGACAGGGGACTACACCTTC
CASSPRTGDYTF
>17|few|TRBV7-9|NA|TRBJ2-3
TGTGCCAGCAGCTTAGACGTGAGGGGGGCGCTCCTAGATACGCAGTATTTT
CASSLDVRGALLDTQYF
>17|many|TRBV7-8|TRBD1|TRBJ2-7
TGTGCCAGCAGCCCGATCTATAGACAGGGGGATTTCTACGAGCAGTACTTC
CASSPIYRQGDFYEQYF
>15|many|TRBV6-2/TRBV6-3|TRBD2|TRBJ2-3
TGTGCCAGCAGTTACTCGGCGGGAGTCGTAGATACGCAGTATTTT
CASSYSAGVVDTQYF
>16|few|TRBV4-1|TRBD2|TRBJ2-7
TGCGCCAGCAGCCAACATATAGCGGGAGCGTCCTACGAGCAGTACTTC
CASSQHIAGASYEQYF
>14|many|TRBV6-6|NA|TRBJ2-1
TGTGCCAGCAGTTACTCCAGGGTATACAATGAGCAGTTCTTC
CASSYSRVYNEQFF
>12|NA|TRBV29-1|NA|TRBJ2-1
TGCAGCGTGGGTCGTAACTACAATGAGCAGTTCTTC
CSVGRNYNEQFF
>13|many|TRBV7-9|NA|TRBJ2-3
TGTGCCAGCAGCCCCAGGGGAGCAGATACGCAGTATTTT
CASSPRGADTQYF
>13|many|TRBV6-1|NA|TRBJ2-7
TGTGCCAGCACTTCCGGGGCTTCCTACGAGCAGTACTTC
CASTSGASYEQYF
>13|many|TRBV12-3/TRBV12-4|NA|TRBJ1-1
TGTGCCAGCAGTGCTACAAAGGACACTGAAGCTTTCTTT
CASSATKDTEAFF
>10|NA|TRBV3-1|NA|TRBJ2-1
TGTGCCAGCAGCACTCAAATCCGGTTCTTC
CASSTQIRFF
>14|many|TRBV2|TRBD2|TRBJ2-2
TGTGCCAGCAGTACTAGCGGGATTCTCGGGGAGCTGTTTTTT
CASSTSGILGELFF
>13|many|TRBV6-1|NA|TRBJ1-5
TGTGCCAGCAGCGACAGAGCTAATCAGCCCCAGCATTTT
CASSDRANQPQHF
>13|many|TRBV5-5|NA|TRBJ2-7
TGTGCCAGCAGCTTACACAGGAGCTACGAGCAGTACTTC
CASSLHRSYEQYF
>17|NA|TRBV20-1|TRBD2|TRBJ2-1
TGCAGTGCTAGGGCCAGGGCTAGCGGGAGCTCCTACAATGAGCAGTTCTTC
CSARARASGSSYNEQFF
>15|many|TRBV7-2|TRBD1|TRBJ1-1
TGTGCCAGCAGCTTAGAACTGACAGGGAGAACTGAAGCTTTCTTT
CASSLELTGRTEAFF
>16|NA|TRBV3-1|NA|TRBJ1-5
TGTGCCAGCAGCCAAGGTCCCCATCTCGGCGGTCAGCCCCAGCATTTT
CASSQGPHLGGQPQHF